This TCR beta chain emerged from a study of cytomegalovirus exposure and HLA in healthy donors. In the PCR, 60 Vbeta and 13 Jbeta primers were used. Produced via immunoSEQ multiplex PCR; TCRdb's table is partial and in-frame only. This sample has around 120,000 clones, with about 80% found just once. After removal of 1 base from V and 3 bases from J, the junction contained 3 bases not matched to a gene. The CDR3 loop spans 16 amino acids. CDR1 and CDR2 from the germline V gene are SGDLS and YYNGEE. This chain joins TRBV9 and TRBJ2-2, with TRBD1 matching 10 bases. The sequence was obtained from a woman in her 50s in good health and CMV-seropositive. Sequencing used PBMCs. The CDR3 nucleotides read TGTGCCAGCAGCGTACCCGGGACAGGGGACACCGGGGAGCTGTTTTTT. Amino acid sequence: CASSVPGTGDTGELFF.